The entry below describes one TCR beta chain. The antigen remains unidentified. This entry comes from a study of cytomegalovirus exposure and HLA in healthy donors. Looking at the study overall: From donors who were HLA-typed, an early data release held around 80 million unique TCRs. Whole-study findings and limits: Most observed TCR sequences were rare, whereas some public TCRs were detected in many donors. V- and J-gene trimming in TCR beta was tied to a missense DCLRE1C variant by an analysis performed later. Earlier analysis found most TCR beta V segments productive about 87% or about 30% of the time.

This CDR3 has 12 residues. The germline gives CDR1 SGHTS, CDR2 YDEGEE. V gave up 4 bases and J gave up 6 bases, with 8 bases separating them. Amplification used 60 Vbeta primers and 13 Jbeta primers. Using immunoSEQ multiplex PCR, the repertoire was profiled, and TCRdb retains in-frame clones only, with some absent. In the table there are about 200,000 clones, approximately 77% of which are singletons. This clonotype originated in a man aged 35 to 55 in good health and CMV-seropositive. This chain connects TRBV5-8 to TRBJ1-5; tentatively, D is TRBD1 (6 bases). The sample was PBMCs. The CDR3 is CASSRDIQPQHF. In DNA form, the CDR3 reads TGTGCCAGCAGCCGGGACATTCAGCCCCAGCATTTT.